This T cell receptor (beta chain) was sequenced in a study of T cells in women clearing cervical HPV infection. On the study more broadly: Cases were women with histologically confirmed HPV16-related CIN3 or worse, including a couple of invasive cancers. Findings and caveats of the study: Combining TCR richness with V gene abundances gave 0.65 to 0.85 AUC.

Germline CDR1 SGHRS, CDR2 YFSETQ. The CDR3 covers 16 residues. TCR beta CDR3 amplified by multiplex PCR from roughly 1,100 ng genomic DNA. The data were produced by immunoSEQ multiplex PCR, yet TCRdb's version contains in-frame clones alone and is incomplete. Listed are approximately 13,000 clones; 7.5% to 8.5% falls within the top ten. Turning to this clone: Antigen: not known. The read ends 3 residues shy of where the CDR3 ends; the end is completed using the germline J gene.

Specimen: blood buffy coat. This TCR came from a woman between 18 and 75 years old with a cervical HPV16 infection that either progressed to CIN3+ or cleared (not recorded which). The V gene is TRBV5-1, the J gene TRBJ1-4; 9 nucleotides align to TRBD1. The CDR3 here is CASSLGTGAVVSPLFF. The sequenced part of the CDR3 DNA is TGCGCCAGCAGCTTGGGGACAGGGGCCGTAGTTTCACCA. Complete variable domain (other parts from reference TRBV5-1 and TRBJ1-4): KAGVTQTPRYLIKTRGQQVTLSCSPISGHRSVSWYQQTPGQGLQFLFEYFSETQRNKGNFPGRFSGRQFSNSRSEMNVSTLELGDSALYLCASSLGTGAVVSPLFFGSGTQLSVL.